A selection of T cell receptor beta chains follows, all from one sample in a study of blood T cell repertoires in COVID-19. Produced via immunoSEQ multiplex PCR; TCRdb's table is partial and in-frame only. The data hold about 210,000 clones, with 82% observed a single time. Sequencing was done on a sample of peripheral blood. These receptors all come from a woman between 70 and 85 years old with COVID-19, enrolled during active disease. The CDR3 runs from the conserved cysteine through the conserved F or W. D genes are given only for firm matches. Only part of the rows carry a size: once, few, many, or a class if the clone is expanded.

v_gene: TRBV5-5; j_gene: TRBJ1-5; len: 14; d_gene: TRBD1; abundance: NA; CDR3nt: TGTGCCAGCAGCTTCGGGACAGGAACACGCCCCCAGCATTTT; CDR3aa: CASSFGTGTRPQHF
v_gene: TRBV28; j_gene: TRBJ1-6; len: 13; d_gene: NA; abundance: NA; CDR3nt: TGTGCCAGCAGCGGAGGGGTCGGTTCACCCCTCCACTTT; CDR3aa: CASSGGVGSPLHF
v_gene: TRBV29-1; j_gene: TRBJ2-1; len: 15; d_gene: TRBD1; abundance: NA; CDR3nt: TGCAGCGTTCCGCCCCGGACAGGGGGGTCGGATGAGCAGTTCTTC; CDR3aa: CSVPPRTGGSDEQFF
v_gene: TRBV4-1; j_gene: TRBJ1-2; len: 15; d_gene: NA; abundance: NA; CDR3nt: TGCGCCAGCAGCCCAATTGGGGGGGGCGAGACTGGCTACACCTTC; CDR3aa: CASSPIGGGETGYTF
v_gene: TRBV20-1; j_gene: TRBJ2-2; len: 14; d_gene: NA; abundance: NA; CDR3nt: TGCAGTGCTAGTCCAAGCACGAACACCGGGGAGCTGTTTTTT; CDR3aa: CSASPSTNTGELFF
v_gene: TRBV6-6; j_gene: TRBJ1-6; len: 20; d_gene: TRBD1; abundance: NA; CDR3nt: TGTGCCAGCAGCGCAACCGGGACAGGGGATTCAAGCTCCTATAATTCACCCCTCCACTTT; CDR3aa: CASSATGTGDSSSYNSPLHF
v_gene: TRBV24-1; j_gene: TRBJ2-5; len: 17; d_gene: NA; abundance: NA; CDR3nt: TGTGCCACCAGTGACCCTACTGGTGCGGGGCCCCAAGAGACCCAGTACTTC; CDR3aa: CATSDPTGAGPQETQYF
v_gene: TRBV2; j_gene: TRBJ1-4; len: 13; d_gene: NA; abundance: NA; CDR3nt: TGTGCCAGCGATCGGGAGTCAAATGAAAAACTGTTTTTT; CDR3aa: CASDRESNEKLFF
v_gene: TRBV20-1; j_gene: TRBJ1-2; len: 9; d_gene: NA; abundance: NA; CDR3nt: TGCAGTGCGGCCTATGGCTACACCTTC; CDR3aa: CSAAYGYTF
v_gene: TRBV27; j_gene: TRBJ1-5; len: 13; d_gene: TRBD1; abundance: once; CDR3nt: TGTGCCAGCAGTCCGGACAGGGTCCAGCCCCAGCATTTT; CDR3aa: CASSPDRVQPQHF
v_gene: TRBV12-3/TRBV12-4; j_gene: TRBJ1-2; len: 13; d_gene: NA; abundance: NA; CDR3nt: TGTGCCAGCAGTTATGGGGCTTCCTATGGCTACACCTTC; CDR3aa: CASSYGASYGYTF
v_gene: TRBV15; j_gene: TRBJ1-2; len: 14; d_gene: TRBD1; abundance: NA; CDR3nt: TGTGCCACCAGCGTAAGGACAGGGGATTGGGGCTACACCTTC; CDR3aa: CATSVRTGDWGYTF
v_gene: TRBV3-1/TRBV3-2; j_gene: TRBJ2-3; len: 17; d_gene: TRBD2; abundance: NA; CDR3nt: TGTGCCAGCAGCCAAGGGTTTGGCGGGAGAGGGACAGATACGCAGTATTTT; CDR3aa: CASSQGFGGRGTDTQYF
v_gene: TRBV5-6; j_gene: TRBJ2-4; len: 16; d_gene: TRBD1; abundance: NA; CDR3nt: TGTGCCAGCAGCTTGGAGCCAATCGGGGACAGTAACATTCAGTACTTC; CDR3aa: CASSLEPIGDSNIQYF
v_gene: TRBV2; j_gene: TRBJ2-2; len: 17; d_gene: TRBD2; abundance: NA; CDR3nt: TGTGCCAGCAGTGACTCTAGCGGGAGACTTAACACCGGGGAGCTGTTTTTT; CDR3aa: CASSDSSGRLNTGELFF